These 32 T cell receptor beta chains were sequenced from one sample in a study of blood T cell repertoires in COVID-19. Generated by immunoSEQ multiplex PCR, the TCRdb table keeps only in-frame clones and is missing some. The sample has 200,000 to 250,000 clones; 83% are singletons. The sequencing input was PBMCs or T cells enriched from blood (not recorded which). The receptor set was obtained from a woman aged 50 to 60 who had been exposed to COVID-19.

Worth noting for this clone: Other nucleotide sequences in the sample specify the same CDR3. The CDR3 DNA follows: TGTGCCAGCAGTGAATCCCAGGGAAACACCATATATTTT. Its translation is CASSESQGNTIYF. The chain carries TRBV6-1 and TRBJ1-3; D unclear. The CDR3 sequence is 13 residues long. Germline V gene sequence: CDR1 MNHNS, CDR2 SASEGT. The germline V and J ends were trimmed by 2 bases and 4 bases, with 6 bases remaining between them.

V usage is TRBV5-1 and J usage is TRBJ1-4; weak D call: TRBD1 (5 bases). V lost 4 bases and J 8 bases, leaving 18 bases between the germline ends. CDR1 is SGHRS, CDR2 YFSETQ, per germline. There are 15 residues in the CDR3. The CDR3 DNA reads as TGCGCCAGCAGCGACGGGGCCGGCCGGGGGGAAAAACTGTTTTTT. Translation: CASSDGAGRGEKLFF.

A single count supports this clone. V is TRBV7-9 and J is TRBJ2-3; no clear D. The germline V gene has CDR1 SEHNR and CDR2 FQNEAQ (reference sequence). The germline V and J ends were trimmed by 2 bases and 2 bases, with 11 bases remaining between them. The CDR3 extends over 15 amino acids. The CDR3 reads CASSLSRAYTDTQYF. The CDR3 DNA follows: TGTGCCAGCAGCTTATCTAGAGCCTACACAGATACGCAGTATTTT.

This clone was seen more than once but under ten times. CDR3 in DNA: TGTGCCAGCAGCGTAGCCCCAGGAAACACCATATATTTT. Protein sequence: CASSVAPGNTIYF. V and J are TRBV9 and TRBJ1-3; D remains unclear. The length of the CDR3 is 13 residues. Looked up from germline, CDR1 is SGDLS and CDR2 is YYNGEE. Trimming shortened V by 0 bases and J by 4 bases, and 5 bases separated the two germline ends.

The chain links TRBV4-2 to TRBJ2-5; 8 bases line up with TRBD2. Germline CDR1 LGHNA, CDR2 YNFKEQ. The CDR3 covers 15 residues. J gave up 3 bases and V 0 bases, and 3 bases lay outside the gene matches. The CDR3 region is CASSQDTRGEETQYF. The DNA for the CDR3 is TGTGCCAGCAGCCAAGATACGCGGGGGGAAGAGACCCAGTACTTC.

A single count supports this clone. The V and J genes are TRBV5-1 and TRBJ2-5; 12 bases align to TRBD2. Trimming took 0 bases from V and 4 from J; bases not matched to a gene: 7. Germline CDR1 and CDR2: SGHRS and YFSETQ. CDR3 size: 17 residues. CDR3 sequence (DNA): TGCGCCAGCAGCTTGGTGACTAGCGGGGGATTTGGAGAGACCCAGTACTTC. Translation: CASSLVTSGGFGETQYF.

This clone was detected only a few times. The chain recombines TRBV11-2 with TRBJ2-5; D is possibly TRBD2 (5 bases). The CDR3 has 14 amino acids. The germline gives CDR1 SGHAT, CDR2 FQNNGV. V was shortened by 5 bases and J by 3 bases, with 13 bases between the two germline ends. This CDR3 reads CASSPPHGEETQYF. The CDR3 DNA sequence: TGTGCCAGCAGCCCTCCCCACGGGGAAGAGACCCAGTACTTC.

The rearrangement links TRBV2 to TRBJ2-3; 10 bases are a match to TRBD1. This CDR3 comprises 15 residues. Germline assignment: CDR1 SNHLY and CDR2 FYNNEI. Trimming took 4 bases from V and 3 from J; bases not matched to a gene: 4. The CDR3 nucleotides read TGTGCCAGCAGTGGCCGGGACAGGGGAACAGATACGCAGTATTTT. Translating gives CASSGRDRGTDTQYF.

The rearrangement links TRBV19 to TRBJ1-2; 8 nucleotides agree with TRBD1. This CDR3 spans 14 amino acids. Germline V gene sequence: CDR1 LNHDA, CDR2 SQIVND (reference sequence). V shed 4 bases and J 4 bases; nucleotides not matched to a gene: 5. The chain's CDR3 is CASSSSDRVYGYTF. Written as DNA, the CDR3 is TGTGCCAGTAGTAGTTCGGACAGGGTCTATGGCTACACCTTC.

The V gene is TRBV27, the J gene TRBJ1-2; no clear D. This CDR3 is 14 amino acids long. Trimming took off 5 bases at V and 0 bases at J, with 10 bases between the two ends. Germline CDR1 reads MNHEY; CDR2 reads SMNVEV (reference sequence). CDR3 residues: CASSADRANYGYTF. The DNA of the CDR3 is TGTGCCAGCAGTGCGGATCGAGCTAACTATGGCTACACCTTC.

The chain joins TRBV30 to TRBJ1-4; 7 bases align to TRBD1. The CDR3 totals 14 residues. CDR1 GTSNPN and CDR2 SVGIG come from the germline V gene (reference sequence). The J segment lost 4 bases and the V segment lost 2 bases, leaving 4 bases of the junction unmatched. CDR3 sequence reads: CAWSLGQYNEKLFF. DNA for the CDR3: TGTGCCTGGAGTTTGGGACAGTATAATGAAAAACTGTTTTTT.

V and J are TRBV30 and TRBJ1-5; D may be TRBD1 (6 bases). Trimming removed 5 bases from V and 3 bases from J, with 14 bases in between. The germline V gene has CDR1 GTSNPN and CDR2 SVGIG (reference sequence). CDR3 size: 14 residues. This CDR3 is CAWSAGATNQPQHF. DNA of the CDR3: TGTGCCTGGTCGGCAGGGGCCACCAATCAGCCCCAGCATTTT. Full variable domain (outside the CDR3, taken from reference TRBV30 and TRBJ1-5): SQTIHQWPATLVQPVGSPLSLECTVEGTSNPNLYWYRQAAGRGLQLLFYSVGIGQISSEVPQNLSASRPQDRQFILSSKKLLLSDSGFYLCAWSAGATNQPQHFGDGTRLSIL.

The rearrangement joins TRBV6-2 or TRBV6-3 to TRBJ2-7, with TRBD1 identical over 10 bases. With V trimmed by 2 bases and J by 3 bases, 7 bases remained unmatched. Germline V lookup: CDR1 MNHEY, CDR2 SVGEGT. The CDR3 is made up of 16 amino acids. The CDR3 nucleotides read TGTGCCAGCAGTTACGTTCTGGGACAGGGGATCTACGAGCAGTACTTC. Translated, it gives CASSYVLGQGIYEQYF.

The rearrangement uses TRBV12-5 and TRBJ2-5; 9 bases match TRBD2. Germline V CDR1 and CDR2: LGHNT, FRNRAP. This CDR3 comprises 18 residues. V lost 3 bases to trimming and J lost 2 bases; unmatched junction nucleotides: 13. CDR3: CASGFPCWRGGVQETQYF. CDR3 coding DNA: TGTGCTAGTGGTTTCCCGTGTTGGCGGGGGGGGGTTCAAGAGACCCAGTACTTC.

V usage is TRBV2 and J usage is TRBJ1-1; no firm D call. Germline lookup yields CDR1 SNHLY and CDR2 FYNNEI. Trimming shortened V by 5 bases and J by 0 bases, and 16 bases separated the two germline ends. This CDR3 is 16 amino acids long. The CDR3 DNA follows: TGTGCCAGCAGTAGAGGGAGGGCAGCGTTGAACACTGAAGCTTTCTTT. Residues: CASSRGRAALNTEAFF. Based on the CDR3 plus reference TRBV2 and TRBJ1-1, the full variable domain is EPEVTQTPSHQVTQMGQEVILRCVPISNHLYFYWYRQILGQKVEFLVSFYNNEISEKSEIFDDQFSVERPDGSNFTLKIRSTKLEDSAMYFCASSRGRAALNTEAFFGQGTRLTVV.

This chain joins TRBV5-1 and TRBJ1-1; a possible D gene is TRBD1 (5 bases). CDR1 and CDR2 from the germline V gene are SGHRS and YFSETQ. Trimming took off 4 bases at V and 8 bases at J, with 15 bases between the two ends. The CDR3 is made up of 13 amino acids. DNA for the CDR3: TGCGCCAGCAGCAAATCGAACAGGAACGAAGCTTTCTTT. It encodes CASSKSNRNEAFF.

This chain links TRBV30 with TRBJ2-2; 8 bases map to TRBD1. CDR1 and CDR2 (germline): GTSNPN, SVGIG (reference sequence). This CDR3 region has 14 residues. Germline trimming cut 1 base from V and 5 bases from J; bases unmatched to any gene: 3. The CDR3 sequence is CAWSGTGRTGELFF. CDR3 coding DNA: TGTGCCTGGAGTGGGACAGGGAGGACCGGGGAGCTGTTTTTT.

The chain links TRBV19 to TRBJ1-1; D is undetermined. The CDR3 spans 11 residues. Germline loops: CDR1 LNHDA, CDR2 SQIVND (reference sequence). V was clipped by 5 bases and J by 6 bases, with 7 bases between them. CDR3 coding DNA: TGTGCCAGTAGTCGACGGGCTGAAGCTTTCTTT. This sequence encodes CASSRRAEAFF.

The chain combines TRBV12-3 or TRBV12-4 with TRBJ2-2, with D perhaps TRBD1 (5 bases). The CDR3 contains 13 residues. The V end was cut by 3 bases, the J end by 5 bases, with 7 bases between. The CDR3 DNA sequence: TGTGCCAGCAGTTTGGCAGGGACCGGGGAGCTGTTTTTT. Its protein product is CASSLAGTGELFF.

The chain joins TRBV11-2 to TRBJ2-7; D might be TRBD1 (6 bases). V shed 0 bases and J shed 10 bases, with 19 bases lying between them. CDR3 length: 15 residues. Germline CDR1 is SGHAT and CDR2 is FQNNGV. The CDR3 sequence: CASSLDRPPTGEQYF. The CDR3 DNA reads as TGTGCCAGCAGCTTAGATCGGCCCCCGACAGGCGAACAGTACTTC.

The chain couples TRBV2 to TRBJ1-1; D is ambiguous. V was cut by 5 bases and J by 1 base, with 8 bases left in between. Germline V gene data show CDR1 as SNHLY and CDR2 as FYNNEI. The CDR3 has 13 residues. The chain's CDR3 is CASSPRRNTEAFF. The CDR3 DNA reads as TGTGCCAGCAGTCCGCGGCGGAACACTGAAGCTTTCTTT.

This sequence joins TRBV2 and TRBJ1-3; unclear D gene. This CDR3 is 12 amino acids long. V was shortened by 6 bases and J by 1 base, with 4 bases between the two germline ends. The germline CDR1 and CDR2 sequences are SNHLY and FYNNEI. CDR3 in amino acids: CASSQSGNTIYF. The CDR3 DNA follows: TGTGCCAGCAGCCAGTCTGGAAACACCATATATTTT.

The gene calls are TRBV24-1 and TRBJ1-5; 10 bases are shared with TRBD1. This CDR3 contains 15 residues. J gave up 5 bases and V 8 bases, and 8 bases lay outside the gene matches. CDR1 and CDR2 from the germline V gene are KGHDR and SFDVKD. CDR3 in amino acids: CATNWTGGSDQPQHF. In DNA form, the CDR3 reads TGTGCCACCAATTGGACAGGGGGTTCGGATCAGCCCCAGCATTTT.

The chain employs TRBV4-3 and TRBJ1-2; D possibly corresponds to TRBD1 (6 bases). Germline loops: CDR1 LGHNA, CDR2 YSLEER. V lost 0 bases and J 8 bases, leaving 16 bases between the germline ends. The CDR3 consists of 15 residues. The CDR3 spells CASSQEQGVLYGYTF. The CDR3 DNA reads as TGCGCCAGCAGCCAAGAACAGGGAGTGCTCTACGGCTACACCTTC.

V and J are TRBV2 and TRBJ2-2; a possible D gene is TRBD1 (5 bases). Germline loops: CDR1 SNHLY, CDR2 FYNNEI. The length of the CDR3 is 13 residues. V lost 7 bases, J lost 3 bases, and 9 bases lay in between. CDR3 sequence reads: CASIRQYTGELFF. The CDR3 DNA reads TGTGCCAGCATCCGACAGTACACCGGGGAGCTGTTTTTT.

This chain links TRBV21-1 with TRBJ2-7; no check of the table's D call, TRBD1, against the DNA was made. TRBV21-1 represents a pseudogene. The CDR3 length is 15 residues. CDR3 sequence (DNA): TGTGCCAGCAGCCCTAGGATAGGGGTTCCCTACGAGCAGTACTTC. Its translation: CASSPRIGVPYEQYF.

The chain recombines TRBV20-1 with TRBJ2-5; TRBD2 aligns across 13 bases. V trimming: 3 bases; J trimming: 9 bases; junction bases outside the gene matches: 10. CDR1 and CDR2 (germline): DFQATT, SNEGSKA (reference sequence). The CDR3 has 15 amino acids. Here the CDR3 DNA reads TGCAGTGCTAGTAGGCCGGGACTAGCGGGGAAGGCCCAGTACTTC. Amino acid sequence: CSASRPGLAGKAQYF.

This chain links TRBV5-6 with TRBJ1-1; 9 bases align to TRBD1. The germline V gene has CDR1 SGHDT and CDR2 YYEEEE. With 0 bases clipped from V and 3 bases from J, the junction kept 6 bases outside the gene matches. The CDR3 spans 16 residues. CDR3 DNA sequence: TGTGCCAGCAGCTTGGGGGACAGGGTTAGGGACACTGAAGCTTTCTTT. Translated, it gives CASSLGDRVRDTEAFF.

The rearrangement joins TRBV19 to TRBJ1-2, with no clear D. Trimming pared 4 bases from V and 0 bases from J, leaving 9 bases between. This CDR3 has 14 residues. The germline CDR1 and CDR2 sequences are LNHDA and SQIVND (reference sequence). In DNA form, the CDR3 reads TGTGCCAGTAGTAGAGGCAGCTCTAACTATGGCTACACCTTC. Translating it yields CASSRGSSNYGYTF. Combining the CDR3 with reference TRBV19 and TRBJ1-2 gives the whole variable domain DGGITQSPKYLFRKEGQNVTLSCEQNLNHDAMYWYRQDPGQGLRLIYYSQIVNDFQKGDIAEGYSVSREKKESFPLTVTSAQKNPTAFYLCASSRGSSNYGYTFGSGTRLTVV.

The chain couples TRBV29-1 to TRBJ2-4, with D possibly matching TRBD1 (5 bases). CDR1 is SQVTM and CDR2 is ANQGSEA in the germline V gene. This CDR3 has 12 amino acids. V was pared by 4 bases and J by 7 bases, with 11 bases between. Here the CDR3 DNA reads TGCAGCGTTGTTGGGTGGGGCAACATTCAGTACTTC. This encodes CSVVGWGNIQYF.

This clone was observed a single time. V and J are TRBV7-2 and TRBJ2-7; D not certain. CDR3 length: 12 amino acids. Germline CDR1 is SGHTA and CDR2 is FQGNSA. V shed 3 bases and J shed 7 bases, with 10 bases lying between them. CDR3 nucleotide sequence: TGTGCCAGCAGCTTCTCAAGAGGAGAGCAGTACTTC. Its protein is CASSFSRGEQYF.

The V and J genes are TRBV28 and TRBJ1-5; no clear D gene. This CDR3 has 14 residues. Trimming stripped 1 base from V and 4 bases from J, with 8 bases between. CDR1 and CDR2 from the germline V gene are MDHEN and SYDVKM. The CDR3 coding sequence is TGTGCCAGCAGTTTATCGGGAAGTAATCAGCCCCAGCATTTT. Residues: CASSLSGSNQPQHF.